The clone carrying this TCR beta chain appeared many times. Researchers made TCR cDNA using 5'RACE template switching, and this step added a universal primer site and UMIs. One entry per CDR3 protein, called by TCRdb with MiXCR from the 5' RACE reads. The sample contains around 26,000 distinct CDR3 sequences, less than 3.5% of which appear only once. Trimming took 4 bases from V and 6 from J; bases not matched to a gene: 5. The CDR3 is made up of 13 amino acids. Germline CDR1 SGHVS, CDR2 FQNEAQ. These data are taken from a study of T cells after yellow fever vaccination. Study-level information: Libraries from low-cell-number fractions were prepared with the SMART-Seq v4 Ultra Low Input RNA kit.

The chain employs TRBV7-8 and TRBJ2-7; 8 positions agree with TRBD1. This specimen consisted of PBMCs, either bulk or a sorted T-cell subset (CD4+, CD8+, memory, or dextramer-sorted; not recorded which), obtained roughly 47 days after the first yellow fever vaccination. This clonotype was sampled from a man younger than 35 who received the YFV17D yellow fever vaccine. DNA of the CDR3: TGTGCCAGCAGCTACAATGACAGGGGCGAGCAGTACTTC. This encodes CASSYNDRGEQYF.